This T cell receptor (beta chain) stems from a study of Ad26.COV2.S vaccination and SARS-CoV-2 variants. Study overall: Of the COV1001 trial arms, the Ad26.COV2.S arm included the donor. In the study, Ad26.COV2.S was injected intramuscularly once, or twice 56 days apart.

Comments on this clone: Its antigen is not known.

The V gene's germline CDR1 is LNHDA and CDR2 SQIVND (reference sequence). The V and J ends lost 7 bases and 0 bases respectively, with 15 bases between them. The CDR3 contains 15 residues. Points from the study as a whole: Ad26.COV2.S recipients had broader spike-specific TCRs (P = 0.0014). Measurements of TCR breadth and depth may have given underestimates of the total T cell responses.

Here immunoSEQ multiplex PCR was the method, and the copy in TCRdb shows in-frame clones only, minus some. The sample holds 500,000 or so clones, about 91% seen once. Treatment meaning: some 20 received Ad26.COV2.S at low or high dose, single or two shots; roughly five received placebo; per-sample allocation not given. At day 63 after the first vaccine or placebo injection, samples were drawn. The sample was peripheral blood, taken in a trial of Ad26.COV2.S vaccine versus placebo. The clonotype comes from a person between 18 and 65 years old who received the Ad26.COV2.S COVID-19 vaccine or a placebo. This chain links TRBV19 with TRBJ1-1; D is perhaps TRBD1 (6 bases). The CDR3 DNA follows: TGTGCCAGTACTAAACGGGACACTCTGAACACTGAAGCTTTCTTT. This codes for CASTKRDTLNTEAFF. The variable domain in full, with the rest retrieved from reference TRBV19 and TRBJ1-1, is DGGITQSPKYLFRKEGQNVTLSCEQNLNHDAMYWYRQDPGQGLRLIYYSQIVNDFQKGDIAEGYSVSREKKESFPLTVTSAQKNPTAFYLCASTKRDTLNTEAFFGQGTRLTVV.